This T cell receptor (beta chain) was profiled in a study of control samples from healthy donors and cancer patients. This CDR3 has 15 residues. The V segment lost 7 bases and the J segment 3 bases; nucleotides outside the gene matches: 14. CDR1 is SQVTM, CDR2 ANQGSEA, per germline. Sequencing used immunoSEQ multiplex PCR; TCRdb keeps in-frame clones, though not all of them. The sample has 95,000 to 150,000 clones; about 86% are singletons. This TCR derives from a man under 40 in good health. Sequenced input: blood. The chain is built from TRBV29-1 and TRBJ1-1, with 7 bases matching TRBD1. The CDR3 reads CSAWTGAGGDTEAFF. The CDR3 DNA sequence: TGCAGCGCATGGACAGGAGCCGGGGGGGACACTGAAGCTTTCTTT.